The present T cell receptor (beta chain) was sequenced within a study of identifying expanded T cells in peripheral blood. The CDR3 is 15 residues long. Germline CDR1 LNHNV, CDR2 YYDKDF (reference sequence). Trimming took off 0 bases at V and 4 bases at J, with 12 bases between the two ends. Study outcomes and limitations: Variance in clone template counts between approximately two-week samples significantly increased with total template count across all healthy donors.

Profiling relied on immunoSEQ multiplex PCR, and the TCRdb table lists in-frame clones only, not all of them. The profile shows some 70,000 clones, roughly nine tenths of them singletons. During the collection period, no donor immune events like infections were recorded. Remarks on this clone: What it binds is unknown.

This TCR derives from a person between 18 and 69 years old in good health. This chain uses TRBV15 with TRBJ2-5, with D maybe TRBD1 (6 bases). Material: blood. The CDR3 spells CATSRDGRGSETQYF. CDR3 DNA: TGTGCCACCAGCAGAGATGGTAGGGGGTCAGAGACCCAGTACTTC.